Given below is one T cell receptor beta chain in context. The antigen is undetermined. This entry is derived from a study of long-term antiretroviral therapy in people with HIV. General observations from the study: The range of CDR3 lengths in HIV repertoires proved narrower than that found in controls. Missing from the dataset were any data on ART adherence, viral resistance or therapy changes. Clones that had undergone expansion before ART dominated the repertoire at all time points.

An immunoSEQ assay, version v3.0, was performed at survey level. Sequencing was intended to reach about 35,000-50,000 T-cell genomes per sample. Profiling relied on immunoSEQ multiplex PCR, and the TCRdb table lists in-frame clones only, not all of them. The repertoire holds about 35,000 clones, approximately 72% seen once, with about 3.5% in the top ten. The CDR3 is 13 amino acids. Deletions cut 7 bases from V and 5 bases from J, with 14 bases between. The germline CDR1 and CDR2 sequences are MDHEN and SYDVKM. The rearrangement joins TRBV28 to TRBJ1-1; a possible D gene is TRBD1 (6 bases). This receptor was taken from a man over 45 with HIV. The sample consisted of unsorted PBMCs, taken 3 years after starting antiretroviral therapy. DNA of the CDR3: TGTGCCAGCACCTTCGGGGGCGGGACTGAAGCTTTCTTT. Its translation: CASTFGGGTEAFF.